The TCR beta chain described here comes from a study of cytomegalovirus exposure and HLA in healthy donors. Study findings and constraints: The study reported that TCR beta sequences accurately predicted HLA-A and HLA-B alleles in most subjects.

PCR was performed using 60 Vbeta and 13 Jbeta primers. Profiled with immunoSEQ multiplex PCR; TCRdb holds only in-frame clones, not every one. The sample lists about 160,000 clones, 70% to 80% occurring once. Comments on this clone: Its target is unknown.

CDR1 is MNHNS and CDR2 is SASEGT in the germline V gene. The CDR3 extends over 14 amino acids. Trimming at V came to 4 bases and at J to 2 bases, leaving 2 bases not matched to a gene. The chain employs TRBV6-1 and TRBJ2-3; TRBD1 agrees at 8 bases. This clonotype originated in a human donor in good health. The sequenced sample consisted of PBMCs. CDR3 nucleotides: TGTGCCAGCAGTGGGGACAGGTACACAGATACGCAGTATTTT. Residues: CASSGDRYTDTQYF.